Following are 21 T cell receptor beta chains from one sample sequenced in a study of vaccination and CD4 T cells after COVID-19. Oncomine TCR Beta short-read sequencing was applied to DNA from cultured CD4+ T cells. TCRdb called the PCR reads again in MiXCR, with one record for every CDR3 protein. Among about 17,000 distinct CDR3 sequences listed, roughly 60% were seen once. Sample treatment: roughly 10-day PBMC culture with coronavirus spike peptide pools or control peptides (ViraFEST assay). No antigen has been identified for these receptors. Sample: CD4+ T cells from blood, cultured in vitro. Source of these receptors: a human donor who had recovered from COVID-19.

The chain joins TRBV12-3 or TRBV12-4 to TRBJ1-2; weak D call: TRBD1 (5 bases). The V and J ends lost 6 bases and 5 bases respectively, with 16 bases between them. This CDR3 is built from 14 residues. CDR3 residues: CASSTGTVTYGYTF. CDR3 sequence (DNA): TGTGCCAGCAGCACCGGGACGGTGACGTATGGCTACACCTTC.

The CDR3 here is CASRDLLETQYF. CDR3 DNA: TGTGCCAGCAGAGACTTATTGGAGACCCAGTACTTC. The chain couples TRBV6-2 or TRBV6-3 to TRBJ2-5; D not resolved. The V and J ends lost 6 bases and 5 bases respectively, with 10 bases between them. This CDR3 is 12 amino acids long. Germline V lookup: CDR1 MNHEY, CDR2 SVGEGT.

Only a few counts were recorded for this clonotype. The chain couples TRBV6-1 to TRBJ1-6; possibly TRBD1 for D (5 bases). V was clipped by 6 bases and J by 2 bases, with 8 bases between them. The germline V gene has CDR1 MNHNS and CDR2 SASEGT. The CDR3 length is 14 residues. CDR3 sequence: CASRGRPYNSPLHF. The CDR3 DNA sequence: TGTGCCAGCAGGGGGCGCCCCTATAATTCACCCCTCCACTTT.

The CDR3, as DNA: TGTGCCAGCAGTTACCTTAGCAATGAGCAGTTCTTC. This gives the protein CASSYLSNEQFF. The J gene is TRBJ2-1, the V gene TRBV6-5; D gene uncertain. This CDR3 comprises 12 residues. V shed 2 bases and J shed 6 bases, with 5 bases lying between them. The germline V gene encodes CDR1 MNHEY and CDR2 SVGAGI.

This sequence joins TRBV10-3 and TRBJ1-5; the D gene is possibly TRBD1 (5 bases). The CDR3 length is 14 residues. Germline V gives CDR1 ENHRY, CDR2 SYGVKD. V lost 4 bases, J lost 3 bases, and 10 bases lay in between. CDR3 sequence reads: CAISARDDNQPQHF. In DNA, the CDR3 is TGTGCCATCAGTGCCCGGGACGACAATCAGCCCCAGCATTTT.

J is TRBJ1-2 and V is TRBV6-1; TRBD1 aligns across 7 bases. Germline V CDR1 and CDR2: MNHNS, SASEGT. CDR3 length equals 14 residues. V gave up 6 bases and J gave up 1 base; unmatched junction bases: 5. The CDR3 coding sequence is TGTGCCAGCAGAAGACAGGGATTTAACTATGGCTACACCTTC. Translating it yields CASRRQGFNYGYTF.

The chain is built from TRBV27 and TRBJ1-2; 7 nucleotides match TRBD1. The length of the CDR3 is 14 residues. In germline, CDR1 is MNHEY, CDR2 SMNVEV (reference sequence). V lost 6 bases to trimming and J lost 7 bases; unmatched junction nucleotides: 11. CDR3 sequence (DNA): TGTGCCAGCAGGGGGATCGACAGGGTCACTGGCTACACCTTC. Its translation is CASRGIDRVTGYTF.

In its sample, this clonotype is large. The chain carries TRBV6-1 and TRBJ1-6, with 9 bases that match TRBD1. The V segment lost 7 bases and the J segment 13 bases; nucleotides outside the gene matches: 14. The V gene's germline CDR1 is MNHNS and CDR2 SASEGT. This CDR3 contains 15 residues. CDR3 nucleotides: TGTGCCAGCACCCTCATCCGGGACAGGGAGACCCCCCTCCACTTT. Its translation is CASTLIRDRETPLHF.

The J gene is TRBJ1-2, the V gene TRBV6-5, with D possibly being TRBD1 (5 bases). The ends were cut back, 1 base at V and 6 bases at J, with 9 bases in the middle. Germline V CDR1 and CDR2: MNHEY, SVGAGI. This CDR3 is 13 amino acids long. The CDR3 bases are TGTGCCAGCAGTTACTTGGACAATCATGGCTACACCTTC. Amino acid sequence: CASSYLDNHGYTF.

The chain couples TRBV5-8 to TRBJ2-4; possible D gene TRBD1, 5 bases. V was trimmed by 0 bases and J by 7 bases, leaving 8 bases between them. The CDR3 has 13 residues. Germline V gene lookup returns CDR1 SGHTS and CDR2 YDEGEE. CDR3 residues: CASSLAPGNIQYF. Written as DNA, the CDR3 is TGTGCCAGCAGCTTGGCCCCAGGGAACATTCAGTACTTC.

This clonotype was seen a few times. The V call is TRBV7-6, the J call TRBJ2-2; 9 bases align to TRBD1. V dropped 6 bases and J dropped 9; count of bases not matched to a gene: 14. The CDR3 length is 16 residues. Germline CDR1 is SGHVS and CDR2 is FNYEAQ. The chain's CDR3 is CASRSSPGQGGRELFF. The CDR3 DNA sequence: TGTGCCAGCAGGTCGTCTCCGGGACAGGGTGGACGGGAGCTGTTTTTT.

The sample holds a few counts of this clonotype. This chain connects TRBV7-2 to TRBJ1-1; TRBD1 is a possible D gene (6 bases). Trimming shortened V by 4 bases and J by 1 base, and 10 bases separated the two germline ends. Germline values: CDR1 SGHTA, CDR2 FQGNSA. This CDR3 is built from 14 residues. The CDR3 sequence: CASSSSGANTEAFF. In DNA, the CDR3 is TGTGCCAGCAGCTCTTCAGGGGCGAACACTGAAGCTTTCTTT.

CDR3 in DNA: TGTGCCAGTAGCACCAGGGGCGATCGGGGACAGGGGGGCCCCCAGCATTTT. It encodes CASSTRGDRGQGGPQHF. This chain links TRBV19 with TRBJ1-5; 11 positions match TRBD1. The CDR3 is 17 residues long. J lost 10 bases, V lost 6 bases, and 17 bases had no gene match. The germline CDR1 and CDR2 sequences are LNHDA and SQIVND (reference sequence).

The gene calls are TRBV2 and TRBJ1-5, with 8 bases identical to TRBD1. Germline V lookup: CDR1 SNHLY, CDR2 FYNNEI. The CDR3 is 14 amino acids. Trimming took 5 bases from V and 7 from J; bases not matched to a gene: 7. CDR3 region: CASSFDRGGQPQHF. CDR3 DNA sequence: TGTGCCAGCAGTTTTGACAGGGGAGGGCAGCCCCAGCATTTT.

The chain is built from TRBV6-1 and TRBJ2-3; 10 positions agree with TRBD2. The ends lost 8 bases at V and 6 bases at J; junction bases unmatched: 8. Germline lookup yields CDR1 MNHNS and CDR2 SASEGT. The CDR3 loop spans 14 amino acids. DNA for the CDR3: TGTGCCAGCCGAACTAGCGGGGTTCGGGATACGCAGTATTTT. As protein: CASRTSGVRDTQYF.

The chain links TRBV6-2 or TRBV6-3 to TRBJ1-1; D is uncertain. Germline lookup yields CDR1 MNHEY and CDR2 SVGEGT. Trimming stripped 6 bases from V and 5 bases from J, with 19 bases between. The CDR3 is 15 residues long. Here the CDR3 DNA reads TGTGCCAGCAGGGCCCCAAGAGGTGATGGGACTGAAGCTTTCTTT. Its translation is CASRAPRGDGTEAFF.

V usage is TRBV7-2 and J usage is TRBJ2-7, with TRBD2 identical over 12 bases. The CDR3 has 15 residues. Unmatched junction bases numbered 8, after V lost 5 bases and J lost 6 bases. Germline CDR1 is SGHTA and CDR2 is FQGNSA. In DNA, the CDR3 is TGTGCCAGCAGCACCGGACTAGCGGGACGTAGCGAGCAGTACTTC. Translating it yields CASSTGLAGRSEQYF. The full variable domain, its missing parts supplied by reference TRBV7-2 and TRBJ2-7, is GAGVSQSPSNKVTEKGKDVELRCDPISGHTALYWYRQSLGQGLEFLIYFQGNSAPDKSGLPSDRFSAERTGGSVSTLTIQRTQQEDSAVYLCASSTGLAGRSEQYFGPGTRLTVT.

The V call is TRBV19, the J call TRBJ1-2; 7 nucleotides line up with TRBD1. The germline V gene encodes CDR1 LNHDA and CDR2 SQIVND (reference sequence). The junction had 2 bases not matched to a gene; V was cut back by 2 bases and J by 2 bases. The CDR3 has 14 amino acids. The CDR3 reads CASSIRGQNYGYTF. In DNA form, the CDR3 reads TGTGCCAGTAGTATAAGGGGACAGAACTATGGCTACACCTTC.

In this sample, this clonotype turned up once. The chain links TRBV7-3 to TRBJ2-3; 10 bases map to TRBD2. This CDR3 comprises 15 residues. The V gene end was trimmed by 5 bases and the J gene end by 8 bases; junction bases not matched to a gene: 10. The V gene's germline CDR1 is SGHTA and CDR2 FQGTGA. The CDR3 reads CASSPGTSDPVTQYF. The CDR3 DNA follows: TGTGCCAGCAGCCCCGGGACTAGCGACCCTGTTACGCAGTATTTT.

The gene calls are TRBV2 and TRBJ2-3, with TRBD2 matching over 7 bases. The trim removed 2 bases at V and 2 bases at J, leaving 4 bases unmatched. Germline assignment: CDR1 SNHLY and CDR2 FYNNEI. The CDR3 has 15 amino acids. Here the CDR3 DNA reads TGTGCCAGCAGTGAACTACTAGCGAACACAGATACGCAGTATTTT. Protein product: CASSELLANTDTQYF.

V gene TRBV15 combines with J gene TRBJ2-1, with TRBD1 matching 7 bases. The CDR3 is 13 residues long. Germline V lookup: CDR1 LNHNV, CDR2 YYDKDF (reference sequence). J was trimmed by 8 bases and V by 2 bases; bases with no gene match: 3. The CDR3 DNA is TGTGCCACCAGCAGATCACAGGGGTATGAGCAGTTCTTC. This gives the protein CATSRSQGYEQFF.